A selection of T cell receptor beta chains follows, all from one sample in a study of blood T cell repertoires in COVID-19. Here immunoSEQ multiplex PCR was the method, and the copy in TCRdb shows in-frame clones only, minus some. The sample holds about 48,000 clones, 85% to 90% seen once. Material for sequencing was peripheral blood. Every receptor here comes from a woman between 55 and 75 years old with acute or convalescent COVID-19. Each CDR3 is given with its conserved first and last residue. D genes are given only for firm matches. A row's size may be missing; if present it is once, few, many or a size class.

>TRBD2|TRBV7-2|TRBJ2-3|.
TGTGCCAGCAGCTTAAAGCTAGCGGGAGCTACCTCCACAGATACGCAGTATTTT
CASSLKLAGATSTDTQYF
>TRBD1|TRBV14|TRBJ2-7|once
TGTGCCAGCAGCCAACGCGACAGGGCTGAGCAGTACTTC
CASSQRDRAEQYF
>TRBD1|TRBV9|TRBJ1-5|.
TGTGCCAGCAGCGGTACGGGACAGTTCAATCAGCCCCAGCATTTT
CASSGTGQFNQPQHF
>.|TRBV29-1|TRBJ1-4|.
TGCAGCGTTGGGAGGGCGCATGAAAAACTGTTTTTT
CSVGRAHEKLFF
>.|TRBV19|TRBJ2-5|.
TGTGCCAGTAGTTTTAGCAGGGAAGAGACCCAGTACTTC
CASSFSREETQYF
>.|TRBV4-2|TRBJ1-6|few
TGTGCCAGCAGCCAAGTTTTCGCGGAAACCTCACCCCTCCACTTT
CASSQVFAETSPLHF
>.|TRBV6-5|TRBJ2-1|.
TGTGCCAGCAGGACTAGGGATGAGCAGTTCTTC
CASRTRDEQFF
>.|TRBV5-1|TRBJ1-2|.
TGCGCCAGCAGCAGGTACAGGGAAGAAGGCTACACCTTC
CASSRYREEGYTF
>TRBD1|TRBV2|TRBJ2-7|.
TGTGCCAGCAGGGACAGGAGATACGAGCAGTACTTC
CASRDRRYEQYF
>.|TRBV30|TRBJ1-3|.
TGTGCCTGGAGTAGGATGGGGGCCTCTGGAAACACCATATATTTT
CAWSRMGASGNTIYF
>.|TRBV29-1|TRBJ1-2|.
TGCAGCGTCGTCCAGGATGGTCTCAACTATGGCTACACCTTC
CSVVQDGLNYGYTF
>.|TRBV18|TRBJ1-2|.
TGTGCCAGCTCCTTGGGGGCAGCGGACTATGGCTACACCTTC
CASSLGAADYGYTF
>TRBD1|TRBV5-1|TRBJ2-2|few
TGCGCCAGCAGGACAGGGGGCCCCAACACCGGGGAGCTGTTTTTT
CASRTGGPNTGELFF
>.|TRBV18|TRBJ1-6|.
TGTGCCAGCTCACCTGCCAGAAATAATTCACCCCTCCACTTT
CASSPARNNSPLHF
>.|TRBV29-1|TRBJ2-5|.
TGCAGCGCTGCGGAATCTCAAGAGACCCAGTACTTC
CSAAESQETQYF
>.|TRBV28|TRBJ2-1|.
TGTGCCAGCAGTTCTCCTTGGGCGGAGCAGTTCTTC
CASSSPWAEQFF
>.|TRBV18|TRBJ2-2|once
TGTGCCAGCTCAACACCTTCCGGGACCCAGGGGACCGGGGAGCTGTTTTTT
CASSTPSGTQGTGELFF
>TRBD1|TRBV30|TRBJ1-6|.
TGTGCCTGGAGTGTAGCGCCAGGGGGATTCAATTCACCCCTCCACTTT
CAWSVAPGGFNSPLHF
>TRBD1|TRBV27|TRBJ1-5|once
TGTGCCAGCAGTTCTGGACAGGGGCGATATAGCAATCAGCCCCAGCATTTT
CASSSGQGRYSNQPQHF
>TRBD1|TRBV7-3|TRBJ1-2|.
TGTGCCAGCAGCTTAACTCCTAATCCAACCGGGACAGGGGCTTCCTTCACCTTC
CASSLTPNPTGTGASFTF
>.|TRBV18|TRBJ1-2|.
TGTGCCAGCTCACCACCTGCAGGGAACCCTAACTATGGCTACACCTTC
CASSPPAGNPNYGYTF
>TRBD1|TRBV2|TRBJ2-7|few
TGTGCCAGCAGCCAGGGACAGAGCTCCTACGAGCAGTACTTC
CASSQGQSSYEQYF
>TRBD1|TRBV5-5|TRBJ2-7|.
TGTGCCAGCAGCCCGCAGGGGGCGGACTACGAGCAGTACTTC
CASSPQGADYEQYF
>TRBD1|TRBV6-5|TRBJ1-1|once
TGTGCCAGCAGCTTACAGGGGGGGGGCACTGAAGCTTTCTTT
CASSLQGGGTEAFF
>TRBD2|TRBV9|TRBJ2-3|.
TGTGCCAGCAGCGTAGGGGAGCGGGGGGCCACAGATACGCAGTATTTT
CASSVGERGATDTQYF
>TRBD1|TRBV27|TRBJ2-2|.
TGTGCCAGCAACAGACAGGGAAACCCCGGGGAGCTGTTTTTT
CASNRQGNPGELFF
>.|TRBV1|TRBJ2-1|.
TGCACCAGCAGCCCACTAGCGGGGGGGCATGGTGAGCAGTTCTTC
CTSSPLAGGHGEQFF
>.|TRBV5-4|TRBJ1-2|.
TGTGCCAGCAGCTTGGCAGGACAGCTAAACTATGGCTACACCTTC
CASSLAGQLNYGYTF
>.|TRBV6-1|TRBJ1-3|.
TGTGCCAGCAGTGATCCTGGACGAGGGGGCACCATATATTTT
CASSDPGRGGTIYF
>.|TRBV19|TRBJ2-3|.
TGTGCCAGTAGTATTAGAGATCTCCCGAGCACAGATACGCAGTATTTT
CASSIRDLPSTDTQYF
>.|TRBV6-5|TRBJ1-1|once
TGTGCCAGCAGTTACGCTTGGGGCAGGGGAAACACTGAAGCTTTCTTT
CASSYAWGRGNTEAFF
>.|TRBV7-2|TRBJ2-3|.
TGTGCCAGCAGGGCGGGCAGCACAGATACGCAGTATTTT
CASRAGSTDTQYF